The clone carrying this TCR delta chain came up a few times. A much larger clone sits a single nucleotide away, making a read error possible. The sample contains more than one DNA sequence encoding this CDR3. These data are taken from a study of gamma-delta T cells after stem cell transplantation. The germline gives CDR1 GEAIGNYY, CDR2 EKD. The length of the CDR3 is 16 residues. With 0 bases removed from V and 8 bases from J, the gap between germline ends came to 21 bases. TCRdb re-identified clones in the RT-PCR reads via CATT. Among a few hundred delta-chain clones listed, over 4% were seen once. Source material: gamma-delta T cells. The chain recombines TRDV2 with TRDJ1; D uncertain. This TCR derives from a human donor. It is not recorded whose cells these are; they may come from a transplant donor. CDR3 DNA: TGTGCCTGTGACACCGTAGCTGCCGAGGGAGTCGGGAAACTCATCTTT. This codes for CACDTVAAEGVGKLIF.